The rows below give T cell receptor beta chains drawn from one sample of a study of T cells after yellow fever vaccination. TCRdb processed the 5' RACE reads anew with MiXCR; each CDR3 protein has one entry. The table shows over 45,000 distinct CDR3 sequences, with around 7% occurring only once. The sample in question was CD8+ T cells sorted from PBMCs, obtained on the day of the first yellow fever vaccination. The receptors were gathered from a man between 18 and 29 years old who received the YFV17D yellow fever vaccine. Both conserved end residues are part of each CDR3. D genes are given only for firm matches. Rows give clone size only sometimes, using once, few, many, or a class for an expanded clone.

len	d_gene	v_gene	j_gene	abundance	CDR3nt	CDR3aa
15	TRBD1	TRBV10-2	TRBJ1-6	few	TGCGCCAGCAGTGAAGGACAGGGGTTTAATTCACCCCTCCACTTT	CASSEGQGFNSPLHF
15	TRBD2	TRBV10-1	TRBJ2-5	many	TGCGCCAGCAGTGAGTACGGGACTACTCAAGAGACCCAGTACTTC	CASSEYGTTQETQYF
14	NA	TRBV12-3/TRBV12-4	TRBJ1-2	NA	TGTGCCAGCAGGCAGACGGGACGGAACTATGGCTACACCTTC	CASRQTGRNYGYTF
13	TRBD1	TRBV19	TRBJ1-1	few	TGTGCCAGTAGTATCAAGGGGGACAGCGAAGCTTTCTTT	CASSIKGDSEAFF
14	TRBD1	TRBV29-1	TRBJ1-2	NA	TGCAGCGTTGAGGAGTGGGGGACAGGGTATGGCTACACCTTC	CSVEEWGTGYGYTF
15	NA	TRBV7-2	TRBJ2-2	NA	TGTGCCAGCAGCCCGACGGGACCGGGGGCCGGGGAGCTGTTTTTT	CASSPTGPGAGELFF
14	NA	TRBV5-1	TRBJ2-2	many	TGCGCCAGCAGCTTGTGGGGCGACACCGGGGAGCTGTTTTTT	CASSLWGDTGELFF
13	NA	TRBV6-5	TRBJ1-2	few	TGTGCCAGCAGTATTCAGGGAAACTATGGCTACACCTTC	CASSIQGNYGYTF
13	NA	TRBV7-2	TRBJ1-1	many	TGTGCCAGCAGGAGACAGGAAGGCACTGAAGCTTTCTTT	CASRRQEGTEAFF
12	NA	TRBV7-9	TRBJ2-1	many	TGTGCCAGCAGCTCGGTCGGCGGGGAGCAGTTCTTC	CASSSVGGEQFF
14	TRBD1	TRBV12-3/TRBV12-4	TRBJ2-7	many	TGTGCCAGCAGTCCGGGACAGGGGTGGTACGAGCAGTACTTC	CASSPGQGWYEQYF
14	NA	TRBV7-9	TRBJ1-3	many	TGTGCCAGCAGCTTACACGGCTCTGGAAACACCATATATTTT	CASSLHGSGNTIYF
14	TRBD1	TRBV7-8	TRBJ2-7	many	TGTGCCAGCCAGGGGGACAGCGCAACCTACGAGCAGTACTTC	CASQGDSATYEQYF
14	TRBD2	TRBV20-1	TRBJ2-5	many	TGCAGTGCTAGAGATGGGGGGGAGGGGGAGACCCAGTACTTC	CSARDGGEGETQYF
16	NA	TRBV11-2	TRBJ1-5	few	TGTGCCAGCAGCTTAGATATAGGAGGGGCAGGGCAGCCCCAGCATTTT	CASSLDIGGAGQPQHF
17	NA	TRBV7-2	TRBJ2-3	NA	TGTGCCAGGGGACCCGTTCTCCGGACTTCTAGCACAGATACGCAGTATTTT	CARGPVLRTSSTDTQYF
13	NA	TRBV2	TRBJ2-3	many	TGTGCCAGCGGGGGCGGGAGCCCAGATACGCAGTATTTT	CASGGGSPDTQYF
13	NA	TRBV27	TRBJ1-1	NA	TGTGCCAGCAGGTTGGCGGGGAACACTGAAGCTTTCTTT	CASRLAGNTEAFF
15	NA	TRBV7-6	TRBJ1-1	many	TGTGCCAGCAGCTTAGGGGGTTTGCGGGGCACTGAAGCTTTCTTT	CASSLGGLRGTEAFF
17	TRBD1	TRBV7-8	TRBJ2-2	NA	TGTGCCAGCAGCTTATTGTCGGGGGACAGGGCCACCGGGGAGCTGTTTTTT	CASSLLSGDRATGELFF
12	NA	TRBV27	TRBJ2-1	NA	TGTGCCAGCAGAGCAGGGTACGATGAGCAGTTCTTC	CASRAGYDEQFF
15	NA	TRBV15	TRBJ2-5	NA	TGTGCCACGGGTGTGCGGGAAAGGGGACAAGAGACCCAGTACTTC	CATGVRERGQETQYF
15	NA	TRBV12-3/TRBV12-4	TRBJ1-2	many	TGTGCCAGCAGTTTAGGGGGCTTTACTAACTATGGCTACACCTTC	CASSLGGFTNYGYTF
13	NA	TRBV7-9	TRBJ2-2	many	TGTGCCAGCAGCCTTGTAGACACCGGGGAGCTGTTTTTT	CASSLVDTGELFF
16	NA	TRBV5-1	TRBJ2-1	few	TGCGCCAGCAGCTTGGAACTAGCAGCCTCCTACAATGAGCAGTTCTTC	CASSLELAASYNEQFF
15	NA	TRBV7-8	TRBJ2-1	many	TGTGCCAGCAGCTTAGGCGGGGGCGGCTACAATGAGCAGTTCTTC	CASSLGGGGYNEQFF
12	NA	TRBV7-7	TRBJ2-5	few	TGTGCTAGCAGCTCCGCCCGGGAGACCCAGTACTTC	CASSSARETQYF
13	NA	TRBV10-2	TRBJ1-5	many	TGCGCCAGCAGGGGGGGGGAGGGCCAGCCCCAGCATTTT	CASRGGEGQPQHF
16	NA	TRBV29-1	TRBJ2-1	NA	TGCAGCGTTGAAGGCGGCAGGGCACAACCTTGGAATGAGCAGTTCTTC	CSVEGGRAQPWNEQFF
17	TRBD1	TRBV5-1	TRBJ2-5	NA	TGCGCCAGCAGCTTGGCAGGGACAGGGATCTGGGGAGAGACCCAGTACTTC	CASSLAGTGIWGETQYF
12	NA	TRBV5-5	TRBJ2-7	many	TGTGCCAGCAGCTTGGGAAAATACGAGCAGTACTTC	CASSLGKYEQYF
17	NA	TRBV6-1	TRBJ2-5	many	TGTGCCAGCGGGTATTCATTCGGGGGCCCCTTGGGGGAGACCCAGTACTTC	CASGYSFGGPLGETQYF
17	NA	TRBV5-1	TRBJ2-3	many	TGCGCCAGCAGCTTGGGTCCGGGATCGACCAAAACAGATACGCAGTATTTT	CASSLGPGSTKTDTQYF
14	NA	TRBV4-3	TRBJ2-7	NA	TGCGCCAGCAGCCAAGAATCGGGGTCGAGAGAGCAGTACTTC	CASSQESGSREQYF
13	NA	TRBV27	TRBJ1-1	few	TGTGCCAGCAGCACGACAGGTTCTACTGAAGCTTTCTTT	CASSTTGSTEAFF
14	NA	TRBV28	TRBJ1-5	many	TGTGCCAGCAGTTATCCCCGAATGGCACAGCCCCAGCATTTT	CASSYPRMAQPQHF
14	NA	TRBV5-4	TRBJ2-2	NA	TGTGCCAGCAGCTCGACTGAGAGGGACTGGGAGCTGTTTTTT	CASSSTERDWELFF
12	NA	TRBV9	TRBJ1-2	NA	TGTGCCAGCAGCGTAGCGGGGTTTGGCTACACCTTC	CASSVAGFGYTF
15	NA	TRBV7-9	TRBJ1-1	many	TGTGCCAGCAGCTTGGAGATCCGAGAGAACACTGAAGCTTTCTTT	CASSLEIRENTEAFF
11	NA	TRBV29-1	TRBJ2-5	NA	TGCAGCGTTGATGGTCACGAGACCCAGTACTTC	CSVDGHETQYF
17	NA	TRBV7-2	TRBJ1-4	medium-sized	TGTGCCAGCAGCCCCGGCGGAGGGCGTGCAACTAATGAAAAACTGTTTTTT	CASSPGGGRATNEKLFF
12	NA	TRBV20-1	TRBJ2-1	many	TGCAGTGCTAGAGATGGGCGGCCCCCACAATTCTTC	CSARDGRPPQFF
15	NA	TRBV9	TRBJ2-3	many	TGTGCCAGCAGCGTAGAGGGCGGGGGCACAGATACGCAGTATTTT	CASSVEGGGTDTQYF
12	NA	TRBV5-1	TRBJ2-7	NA	TGCGCCAGCAGATTGTGGGTGGACGAGCAGTACTTC	CASRLWVDEQYF
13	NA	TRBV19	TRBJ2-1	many	TGTGCCAGTAGTATGGGTGGGAATAATGAGCAGTTCTTC	CASSMGGNNEQFF
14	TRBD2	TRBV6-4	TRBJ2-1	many	TGTGCCAGCGGAATGGGGGGGAGCCCCAATGAGCAGTTCTTC	CASGMGGSPNEQFF
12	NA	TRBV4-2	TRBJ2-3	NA	TGTGCCAGCAGCCACCTCGGAGATACGCAGTATTTT	CASSHLGDTQYF
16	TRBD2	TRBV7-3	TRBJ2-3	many	TGTGCCAGCAGCATTGGACTAGCGGGGCCCACAGATACGCAGTATTTT	CASSIGLAGPTDTQYF
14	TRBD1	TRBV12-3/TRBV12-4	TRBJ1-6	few	TGTGCCAGCACTTCCGACAGGGGTAATTCACCCCTCCACTTT	CASTSDRGNSPLHF
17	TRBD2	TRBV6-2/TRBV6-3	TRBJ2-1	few	TGTGCCAGCAGTTACCGGGGACTAGCGGGCACCTACAATGAGCAGTTCTTC	CASSYRGLAGTYNEQFF
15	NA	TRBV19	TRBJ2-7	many	TGTGCCAGTAGTATAGAACTGCGGGGTTCTTTCGAGCAGTACTTC	CASSIELRGSFEQYF
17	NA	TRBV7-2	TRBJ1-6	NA	TGTGCCAGCAGCTTATTAAGCAGAGGGGCCCATAATTCACCCCTCCACTTT	CASSLLSRGAHNSPLHF